The present T cell receptor beta chain was sequenced within a study of blood T cells in healthy people across ages. V was cut by 0 bases and J by 0 bases, with 5 bases left in between. Germline CDR1 is LGHNA and CDR2 is YNFKEQ. This CDR3 spans 15 amino acids. The use of a sample-barcoded 5' primer and a J-beta primer mix characterized a second PCR of about 7 to 12 cycles. TCRdb used MiXCR to reprocess the 5' RACE reads, holding one entry per CDR3 protein. The sample lists around 1,100,000 distinct CDR3 sequences; 35% to 45% were seen once. This clonotype came up a few times. This chain links TRBV4-2 with TRBJ2-2; no firm D call. This sequence was found in a man aged 18 to 30 in good health. Input material: blood. The chain's CDR3 is CASSQDIANTGELFF. As DNA, the CDR3 is TGTGCCAGCAGCCAAGATATTGCGAACACCGGGGAGCTGTTTTTT.